This T cell receptor (beta chain) was recorded in a study of blood T cell repertoires in COVID-19. Background on the study: Samples representing acute and convalescent COVID-19 were sourced from the United States, Italy and Spain. T cells, B-cell-depleted T cells, or PBMCs provided the cDNA or gDNA that served as material.

In the authors' workflow: It was from reference gene primer amplification that nucleated cell counts were estimated. TCRdb keeps only in-frame clones here, not all; method: immunoSEQ multiplex PCR. The V and J calls and clone size were taken over from that table, and D and trimming were inferred from the DNA. The profile covers roughly 300,000 clones, with approximately 85% appearing a single time and approximately 7.6% taken by the ten largest. The CDR3 contains 14 residues. From germline, CDR1 is SGHDT and CDR2 YYEEEE. V dropped 1 base and J dropped 4 bases, with 11 bases sitting between them. The sample consisted of peripheral blood. The rearrangement joins TRBV5-6 to TRBJ1-1, with a tentative D call TRBD1 (6 bases). The TCR was taken from a human donor in a cohort sampled during active COVID-19. CDR3 nucleotides: TGTGCCAGCAGCTTGAAAACAGGGCGCACTGAAGCTTTCTTT. It is translated as CASSLKTGRTEAFF.